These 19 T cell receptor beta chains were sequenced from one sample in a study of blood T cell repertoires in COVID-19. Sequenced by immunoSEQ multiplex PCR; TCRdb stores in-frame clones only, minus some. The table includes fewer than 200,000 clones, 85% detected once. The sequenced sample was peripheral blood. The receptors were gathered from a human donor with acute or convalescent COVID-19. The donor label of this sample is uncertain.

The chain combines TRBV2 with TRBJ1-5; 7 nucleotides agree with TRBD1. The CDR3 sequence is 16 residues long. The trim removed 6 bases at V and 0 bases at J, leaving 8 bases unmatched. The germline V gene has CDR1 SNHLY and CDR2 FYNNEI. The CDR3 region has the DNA TGTGCCAGCAGGACCGCAGGGGGGTATAGCAATCAGCCCCAGCATTTT. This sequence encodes CASRTAGGYSNQPQHF.

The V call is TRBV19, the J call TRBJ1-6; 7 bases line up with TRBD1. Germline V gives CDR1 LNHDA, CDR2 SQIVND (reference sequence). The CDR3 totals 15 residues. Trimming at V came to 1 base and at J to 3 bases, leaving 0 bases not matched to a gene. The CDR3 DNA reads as TGTGCCAGTAGTATAGGGGACAGCTATAATTCACCCCTCCACTTT. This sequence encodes CASSIGDSYNSPLHF. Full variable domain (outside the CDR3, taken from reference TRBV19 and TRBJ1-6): DGGITQSPKYLFRKEGQNVTLSCEQNLNHDAMYWYRQDPGQGLRLIYYSQIVNDFQKGDIAEGYSVSREKKESFPLTVTSAQKNPTAFYLCASSIGDSYNSPLHFGNGTRLTVT.

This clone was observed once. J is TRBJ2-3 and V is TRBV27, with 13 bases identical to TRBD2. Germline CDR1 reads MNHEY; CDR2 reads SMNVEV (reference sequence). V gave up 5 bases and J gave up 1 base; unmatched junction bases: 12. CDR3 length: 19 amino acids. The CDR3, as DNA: TGTGCCAGCAGTACACGACTAGCGGGGGGTCACGAGCGCACAGATACGCAGTATTTT. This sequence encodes CASSTRLAGGHERTDTQYF.

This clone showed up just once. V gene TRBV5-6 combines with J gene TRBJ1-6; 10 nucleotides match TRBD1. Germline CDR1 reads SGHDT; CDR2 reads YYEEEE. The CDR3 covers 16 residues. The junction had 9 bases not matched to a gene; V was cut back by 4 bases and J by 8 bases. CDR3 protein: CASSATGGAVDSPLHF. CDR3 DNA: TGTGCCAGCAGCGCGACAGGGGGCGCGGTAGATTCACCCCTCCACTTT.

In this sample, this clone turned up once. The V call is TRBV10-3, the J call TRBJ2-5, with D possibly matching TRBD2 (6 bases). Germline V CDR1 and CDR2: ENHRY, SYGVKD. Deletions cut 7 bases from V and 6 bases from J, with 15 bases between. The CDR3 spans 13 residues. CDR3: CAITSGLLKTQYF. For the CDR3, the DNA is TGTGCCATCACTTCCGGACTATTGAAGACCCAGTACTTC.

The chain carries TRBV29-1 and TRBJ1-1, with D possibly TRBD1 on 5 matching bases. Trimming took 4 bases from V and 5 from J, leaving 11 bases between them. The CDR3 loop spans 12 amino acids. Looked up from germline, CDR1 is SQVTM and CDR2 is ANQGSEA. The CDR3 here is CSVGHRLTEAFF. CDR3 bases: TGCAGCGTTGGGCACAGGCTAACTGAAGCTTTCTTT.

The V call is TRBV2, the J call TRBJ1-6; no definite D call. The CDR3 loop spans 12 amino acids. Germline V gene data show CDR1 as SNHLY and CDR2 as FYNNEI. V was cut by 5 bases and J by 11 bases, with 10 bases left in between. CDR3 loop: CASSPSRAPLHF. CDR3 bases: TGTGCCAGCAGTCCGTCCCGAGCACCCCTCCACTTT.

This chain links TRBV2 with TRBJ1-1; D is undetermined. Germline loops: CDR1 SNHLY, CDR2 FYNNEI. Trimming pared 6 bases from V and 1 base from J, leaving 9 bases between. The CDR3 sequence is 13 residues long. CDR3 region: CASRPEPNTEAFF. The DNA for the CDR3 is TGTGCCAGCAGACCGGAGCCGAACACTGAAGCTTTCTTT.

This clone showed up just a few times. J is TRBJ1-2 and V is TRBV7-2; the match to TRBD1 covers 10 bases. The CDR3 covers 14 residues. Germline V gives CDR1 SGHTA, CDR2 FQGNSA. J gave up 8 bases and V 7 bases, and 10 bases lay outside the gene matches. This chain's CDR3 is CASIPTGGAGGYTF. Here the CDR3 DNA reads TGTGCCAGCATCCCGACAGGGGGCGCGGGAGGCTACACCTTC.

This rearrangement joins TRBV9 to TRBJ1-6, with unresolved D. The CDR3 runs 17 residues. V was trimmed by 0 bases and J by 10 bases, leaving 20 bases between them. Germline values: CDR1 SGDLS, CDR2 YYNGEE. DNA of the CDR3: TGTGCCAGCAGCGTAGCCGGGTTTCCCCGGACGGGGTCACCCCTCCACTTT. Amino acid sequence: CASSVAGFPRTGSPLHF.

The CDR3 reads CASSLSGGRGGNQPQHF. The DNA of the CDR3 is TGTGCCAGCAGTTTATCTGGGGGCCGAGGAGGCAATCAGCCCCAGCATTTT. The chain combines TRBV27 with TRBJ1-5, with a weak D call TRBD1 (6 bases). Germline CDR1 MNHEY, CDR2 SMNVEV (reference sequence). The CDR3 has 17 amino acids. V was trimmed by 0 bases and J by 2 bases, leaving 14 bases between them.

CDR3 loop: CASSFAGGTLGTQYF. DNA for the CDR3: TGTGCCAGCAGTTTTGCGGGGGGAACCTTGGGGACCCAGTACTTC. The rearrangement links TRBV28 to TRBJ2-5, with 8 bases lining up with TRBD2. This CDR3 contains 15 residues. V trimming: 3 bases; J trimming: 7 bases; junction bases outside the gene matches: 10. CDR1 is MDHEN, CDR2 SYDVKM, per germline.

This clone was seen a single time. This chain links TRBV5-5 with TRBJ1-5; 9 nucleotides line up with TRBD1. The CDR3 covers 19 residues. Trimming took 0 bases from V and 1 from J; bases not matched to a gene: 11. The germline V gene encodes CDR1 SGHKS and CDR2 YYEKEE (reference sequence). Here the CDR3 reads CASSLAGTGWTRSNQPQHF. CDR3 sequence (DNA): TGTGCCAGCAGCTTGGCTGGGACAGGGTGGACGAGAAGCAATCAGCCCCAGCATTTT.

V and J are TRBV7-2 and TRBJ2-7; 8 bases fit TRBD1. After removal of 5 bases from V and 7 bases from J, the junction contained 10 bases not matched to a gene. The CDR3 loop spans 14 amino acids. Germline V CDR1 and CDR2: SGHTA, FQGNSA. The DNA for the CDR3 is TGTGCCAGCAGCCCGCAGGACAGGGTAGGTGAGCAGTACTTC. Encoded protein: CASSPQDRVGEQYF. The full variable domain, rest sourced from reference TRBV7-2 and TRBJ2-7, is GAGVSQSPSNKVTEKGKDVELRCDPISGHTALYWYRQSLGQGLEFLIYFQGNSAPDKSGLPSDRFSAERTGGSVSTLTIQRTQQEDSAVYLCASSPQDRVGEQYFGPGTRLTVT.

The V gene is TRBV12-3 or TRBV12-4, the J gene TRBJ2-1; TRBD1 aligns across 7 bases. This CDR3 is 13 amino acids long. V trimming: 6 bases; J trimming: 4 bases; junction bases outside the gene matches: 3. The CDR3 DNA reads TGTGCCAGCAGCGGGGACAGTTACAATGAGCAGTTCTTC. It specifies CASSGDSYNEQFF.

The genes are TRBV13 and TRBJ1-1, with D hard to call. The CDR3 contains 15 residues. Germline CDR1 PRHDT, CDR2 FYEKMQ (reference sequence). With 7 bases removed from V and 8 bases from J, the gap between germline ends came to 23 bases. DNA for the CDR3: TGTGCCAGCATCCCTAGCTTAGTTCCGGGAGTCGAAGCTTTCTTT. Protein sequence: CASIPSLVPGVEAFF.

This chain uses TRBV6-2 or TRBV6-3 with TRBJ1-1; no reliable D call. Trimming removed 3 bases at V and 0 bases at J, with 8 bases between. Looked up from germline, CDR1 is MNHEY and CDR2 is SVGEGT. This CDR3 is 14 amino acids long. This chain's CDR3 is CASSYRRMNTEAFF. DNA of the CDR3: TGTGCCAGCAGTTATCGGCGGATGAACACTGAAGCTTTCTTT.

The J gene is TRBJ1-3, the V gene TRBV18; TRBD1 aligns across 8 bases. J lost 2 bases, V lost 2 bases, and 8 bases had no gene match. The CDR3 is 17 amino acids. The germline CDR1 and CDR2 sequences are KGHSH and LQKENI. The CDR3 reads CASSPGVTGGTGNTIYF. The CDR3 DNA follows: TGTGCCAGCTCACCAGGAGTTACAGGGGGGACTGGAAACACCATATATTTT.

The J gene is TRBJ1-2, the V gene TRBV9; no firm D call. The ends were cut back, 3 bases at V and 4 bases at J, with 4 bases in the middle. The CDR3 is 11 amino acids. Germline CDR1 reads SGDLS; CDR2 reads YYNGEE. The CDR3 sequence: CASSGAYGYTF. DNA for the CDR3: TGTGCCAGCAGCGGGGCCTATGGCTACACCTTC.